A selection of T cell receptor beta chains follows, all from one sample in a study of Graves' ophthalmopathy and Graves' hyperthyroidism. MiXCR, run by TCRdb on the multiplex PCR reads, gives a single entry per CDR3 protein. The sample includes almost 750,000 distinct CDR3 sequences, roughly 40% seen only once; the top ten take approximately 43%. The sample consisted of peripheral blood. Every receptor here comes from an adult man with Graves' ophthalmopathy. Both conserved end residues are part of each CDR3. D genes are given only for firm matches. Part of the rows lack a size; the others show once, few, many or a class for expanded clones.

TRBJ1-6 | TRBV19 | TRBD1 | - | TGTGCCAGTAGAACCCGGGACAGGGGCTATAATTCACCCCTCCACTTT | CASRTRDRGYNSPLHF
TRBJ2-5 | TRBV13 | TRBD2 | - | TGTGCCAGCACCCGGTGGACTAGCGGGAGTGAGAAGACCCAGTACTTC | CASTRWTSGSEKTQYF
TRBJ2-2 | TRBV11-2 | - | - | TGTGCCAGCAGCACAACGATAGGGTTAAATCCCGGGGAGCTGTTTTTT | CASSTTIGLNPGELFF
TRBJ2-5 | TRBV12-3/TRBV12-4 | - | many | TGTGCCAGCAGTTTTCGCGGCTGGGAGACCCAGTACTTC | CASSFRGWETQYF
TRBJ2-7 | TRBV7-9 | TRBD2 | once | TGTGCCAGCAGTCTGGGACTAGCAAGGCAGTACTTC | CASSLGLARQYF
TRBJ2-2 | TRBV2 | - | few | TGTGCCAGCAGCGCGCTGACGGTGAACACCGGGGAGCTGTTTTTT | CASSALTVNTGELFF
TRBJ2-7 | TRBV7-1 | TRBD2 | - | TGTGCCAGCAGCTCGGACGAACTAGCGGGGTACGAGCAGTACTTC | CASSSDELAGYEQYF
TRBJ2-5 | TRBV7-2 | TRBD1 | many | TGTGCCAGCAGCCTATACAGGGGCGTCCAAGAGACCCAGTACTTC | CASSLYRGVQETQYF
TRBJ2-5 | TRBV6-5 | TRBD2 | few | TGTGCCAGCAGTCTTGGACTAGCGGGAGGGCACGAGACCCAGTACTTC | CASSLGLAGGHETQYF
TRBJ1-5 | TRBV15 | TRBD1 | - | TGTGCCACCAGCAGTGTGGACAGGGCAGGGCAGCCCCAGCATTTT | CATSSVDRAGQPQHF
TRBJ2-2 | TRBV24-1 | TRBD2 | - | TGTGCCACCAGTGATACGCGTCTAGCGGGGAAGCAGAACACCGGGGAGCTGTTTTTT | CATSDTRLAGKQNTGELFF
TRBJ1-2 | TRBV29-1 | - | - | TGCAGCGTTGACTGGCGCGGGGGCTACACCTTC | CSVDWRGGYTF
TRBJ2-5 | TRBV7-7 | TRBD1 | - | TGTGCTACAGGGGCTGAGACCCAGTACTTC | CATGAETQYF
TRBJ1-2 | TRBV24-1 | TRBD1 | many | TGTGCCACCAGTGAGCAGGGGGCTCTTAATGGCTACACCTTC | CATSEQGALNGYTF
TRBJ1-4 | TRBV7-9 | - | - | TGCGCCAGCAGCCAAGGGGCGGGGGGAGAAAAACTGTTTTTT | CASSQGAGGEKLFF
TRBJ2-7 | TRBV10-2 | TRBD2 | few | TGCGCCAGCAGGACTAGCGGGGGGGTGACCTACGAGCAGTACTTC | CASRTSGGVTYEQYF
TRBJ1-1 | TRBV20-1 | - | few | TGCAGTGCTGTTCAGGGGCTTTCCGCTGAAGCTTTCTTT | CSAVQGLSAEAFF
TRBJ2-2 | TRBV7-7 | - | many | TGTGCCAGCAGCGGTACAGGGTCCGGGGAGCTGTTTTTT | CASSGTGSGELFF
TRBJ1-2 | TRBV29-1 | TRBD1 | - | TGCAGCCCCGGACAGGACAACTATGGCTACACCTTC | CSPGQDNYGYTF
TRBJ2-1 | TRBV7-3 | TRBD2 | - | TGTGCCAGCAGCTTAACAGCGGGAGAGTGGAGTGAGCAGTTCTTC | CASSLTAGEWSEQFF
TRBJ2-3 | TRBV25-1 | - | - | TGCGCCAGCAGCCCGTCAGGGGGGAGCACAGATACGCAGTATTTT | CASSPSGGSTDTQYF
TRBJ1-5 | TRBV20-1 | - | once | TGCAGTGCCTGGAGACAGAATAGCAATCAGCCCCAGCATTTT | CSAWRQNSNQPQHF
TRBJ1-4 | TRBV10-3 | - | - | TGTGCCATCAGTGAACCCGCGGGGAATGAAAAACTGTTTTTT | CAISEPAGNEKLFF
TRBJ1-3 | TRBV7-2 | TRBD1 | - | TGTGCCAGCAGCGGACAGGGGAAAGGAAACACCATATATTTT | CASSGQGKGNTIYF
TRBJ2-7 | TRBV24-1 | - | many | TGTGCCACCAGTGCCGGTGTAGAGCAGTACTTC | CATSAGVEQYF
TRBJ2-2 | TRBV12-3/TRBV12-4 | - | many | TGTGCCAGCAGCGGCGGGGAGCTGTTTTTT | CASSGGELFF
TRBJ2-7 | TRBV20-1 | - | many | TGCAGTGCTAGTAGTCCCTATGGTGACGAGCAGTACTTC | CSASSPYGDEQYF
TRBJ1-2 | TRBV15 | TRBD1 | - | TGTGCCACCAGCAGAGGAGGGACAGGGGGAGATGGCTACACCTTC | CATSRGGTGGDGYTF
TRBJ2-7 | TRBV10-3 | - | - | TGTGCCAGCAGTTACTCGACACCCCCCTACGAGCAGTACTTC | CASSYSTPPYEQYF